These 10 T cell receptor beta chains share one sample of origin, sequenced in a study of T cells in localized non-small cell lung cancer. Assay used: immunoSEQ multiplex PCR; TCRdb lists only in-frame clones, some missing. The sample holds 70,000 to 95,000 clones; roughly 90% are singletons and the top ten take over 3.5%. This sample comprised PBMCs, obtained before any cancer treatment. These receptor sequences come from a woman aged 40-69 years with stage II squamous cell lung carcinoma.

The V and J genes are TRBV5-1 and TRBJ1-5; possible D gene TRBD1, 5 bases. The CDR3 has 15 residues. The V end was cut by 3 bases, the J end by 0 bases, with 10 bases between. Germline V gene sequence: CDR1 SGHRS, CDR2 YFSETQ. This CDR3 is CASSWGTNSNQPQHF. The CDR3 region has the DNA TGCGCCAGCAGCTGGGGGACTAATAGCAATCAGCCCCAGCATTTT.

The J gene is TRBJ2-1, the V gene TRBV6-1, with D maybe TRBD2 (6 bases). Germline V gene data show CDR1 as MNHNS and CDR2 as SASEGT. Between the trimmed V and J ends, which lost 4 bases and 0 bases, there was a span of 13 bases. The CDR3 loop spans 16 amino acids. CDR3 sequence reads: CASSGGLTSSYNEQFF. CDR3 in DNA: TGTGCCAGCAGTGGGGGACTGACGAGCTCCTACAATGAGCAGTTCTTC.

The chain couples TRBV10-2 to TRBJ2-6; D remains unclear. Germline CDR1 reads WSHSY; CDR2 reads SAAADI. This CDR3 is 15 amino acids long. Trimming removed 6 bases at V and 1 base at J, with 10 bases between. The CDR3 DNA sequence: TGCGCCAGCAGGCTCAGCGCGTCTGGGGCCAACGTCCTGACTTTC. Translated, it gives CASRLSASGANVLTF.

This clone has just one count. The chain uses TRBV7-9 and TRBJ2-2; possibly TRBD1 or TRBD2 for D (6 bases each). V was clipped by 5 bases and J by 2 bases, with 9 bases between them. This CDR3 is 14 amino acids long. The V gene's germline CDR1 is SEHNR and CDR2 FQNEAQ (reference sequence). The CDR3 sequence: CASSKGGNTGELFF. CDR3 nucleotide sequence: TGTGCCAGCAGCAAGGGGGGAAACACCGGGGAGCTGTTTTTT.

The rearrangement links TRBV19 to TRBJ2-1; the D gene could be TRBD1 or TRBD2 (5 bases each). The germline V gene has CDR1 LNHDA and CDR2 SQIVND (reference sequence). Trimming left V 0 bases short and J 3 bases short, with 12 bases between. The CDR3 is 16 residues long. CDR3 sequence reads: CASSIDGGTDYNEQFF. The CDR3 DNA reads TGTGCCAGTAGTATAGATGGTGGGACGGACTACAATGAGCAGTTCTTC. The variable domain in full, completed from reference TRBV19 and TRBJ2-1, reads DGGITQSPKYLFRKEGQNVTLSCEQNLNHDAMYWYRQDPGQGLRLIYYSQIVNDFQKGDIAEGYSVSREKKESFPLTVTSAQKNPTAFYLCASSIDGGTDYNEQFFGPGTRLTVL.

V gene TRBV2 combines with J gene TRBJ2-3; D gene uncertain. Germline assignment: CDR1 SNHLY and CDR2 FYNNEI. The V gene lost 1 base and the J gene lost 7 bases, with 12 bases spanning the gap. The CDR3 consists of 14 residues. The CDR3 region has the DNA TGTGCCAGCAGTGAAGAGGGTCTTGGGAATACGCAGTATTTT. Encoded protein: CASSEEGLGNTQYF.

The V gene is TRBV6-1, the J gene TRBJ1-2; unclear D gene. V was shortened by 1 base and J by 5 bases, with 5 bases between the two germline ends. Germline V gene lookup returns CDR1 MNHNS and CDR2 SASEGT. This CDR3 comprises 12 residues. The CDR3 sequence is CASSEGLYGYTF. CDR3 nucleotide sequence: TGTGCCAGCAGTGAAGGGTTATATGGCTACACCTTC.

The chain carries TRBV19 and TRBJ1-2, with TRBD1 identical over 9 bases. CDR3 length: 15 amino acids. Looked up from germline, CDR1 is LNHDA and CDR2 is SQIVND (reference sequence). J was trimmed by 4 bases and V by 3 bases; bases with no gene match: 6. The CDR3 reads CASSIGGQGVYGYTF. The DNA of the CDR3 is TGTGCCAGTAGTATTGGGGGACAGGGTGTCTATGGCTACACCTTC.

This clone was found once. The chain has TRBV28 and TRBJ1-3, with 7 bases lining up with TRBD1. J gave up 0 bases and V 2 bases, and 7 bases lay outside the gene matches. The CDR3 has 17 residues. Germline values: CDR1 MDHEN, CDR2 SYDVKM. The CDR3 is CASSLPLTGASGNTIYF. DNA of the CDR3: TGTGCCAGCAGTTTACCCCTCACAGGGGCCTCTGGAAACACCATATATTTT.

This rearrangement joins TRBV7-6 to TRBJ2-5; D may be TRBD1 (5 bases). Trimming shortened V by 6 bases and J by 6 bases, and 11 bases separated the two germline ends. This CDR3 has 12 amino acids. Germline V lookup: CDR1 SGHVS, CDR2 FNYEAQ. The CDR3 here is CASSPQGKTQYF. The CDR3 DNA follows: TGTGCCAGCAGTCCCCAGGGAAAGACCCAGTACTTC.